This entry is about one T cell receptor beta chain. Its target antigen remains unknown. Qualities for individual bases were not recorded, and no much larger clone is one base off. This entry comes from a study of blood T cell repertoires in COVID-19 (dated by TCRdb to the early 2020s). For the wider study: Samples covering the acute and convalescent phases of COVID-19 were provided by collaborators in the United States, Italy and Spain. The prospective study material was composed of cDNA or gDNA derived from T cells, B-cell-depleted T cells, or PBMCs. The dataset comprised deeply sampled blood TCRbeta repertoires from subjects exposed to, actively infected with, or recovered from COVID-19. The repertoires were released in a freely available public database meant as a resource for research on the immune response to SARS-CoV-2. Samples were obtained from the ongoing ImmuneRACE study (first 160 participants) and from roughly 1,300 subjects provided by 6 global collaborators. The sample metadata nearly always contained a de-identified subject ID, COVID-19 status, age in years and sex. Where available, HLA class I and class II types were taken from metadata supplied by the sample provider and were not determined by assay-based typing.

TCRbeta CDR3 regions were amplified from genomic DNA by means of the immunoSEQ Assay, a bias-controlled multiplex PCR. From the authors' description of their analysis: Within the assay, amplification of reference gene primers was used to estimate how many nucleated cells each sample contained. To quantify the absolute abundance of each unique TCRbeta CDR3 rearrangement, sequence reads were collapsed and filtered. For each sample, productive Simpson clonality was calculated by taking the square root of Simpson's diversity index across productive rearrangements. What TCRdb holds here is the immuneACCESS table cut down to in-frame rearrangements. Part of the clones is not present; checked against another copy, under half of the missing clones reflect an unresolved V gene, and the others are unexplained. Clone size and V and J calls were adopted from that table, with D and trimming inferred from the DNA. In all, the sample holds about 200,000 clones, and about 88% of those were seen once. The top ten clonotypes cover 5% to 8% of the sample.

Another Seattle source contributed samples from volunteer blood donors who had recovered from COVID-19. Whole blood was collected in K2EDTA tubes by collaborating institutions according to the institutions' own protocols. Collaborator samples were shipped for TCRbeta analysis as frozen whole blood, isolated PBMCs, or DNA extracted from either sample type. What the work shows at the level of the full study, not this receptor alone: How much clinical and demographic metadata was included differed by source and by participant, and the metadata was provided uncurated.

From V the trimming removes 6 bases and from J it removes 2 bases, while the gene matches leave 6 bases of the junction unaccounted for. Spanning cysteine to phenylalanine, the CDR3 consists of 15 amino acids. Of all the DNA, just the CDR3 is kept, 45 bases in frame from base 1. Via the germline V gene, CDR1 is SGHRS and CDR2 YFSETQ. The TCR comes from a woman aged 40 to 50 who had recovered from COVID-19. The chain employs TRBV5-1 and TRBJ2-1; 9 central bases correspond to TRBD2. Input material: peripheral blood. The bases read TGCGCCAGCACCATAGCGGGAGAAGCCTACAATGAGCAGTTCTTC. It is translated as CASTIAGEAYNEQFF.